This T cell receptor (beta chain) stems from a study of blood T cells in healthy people across ages. The study's findings and limits: While age rose, TCR beta diversity per million T cells dropped in a roughly linear way.

Notes on this clonotype: Its antigen is as yet unknown.

Germline CDR1 SGHTA, CDR2 FQGNSA. This CDR3 comprises 15 residues. Trimming took off 7 bases at V and 4 bases at J, with 19 bases between the two ends. Alongside a J-beta primer mix, a sample-barcoded 5' primer served in a second PCR lasting roughly 7 to 11 cycles. Each cDNA molecule received a tag from a template-switch adaptor that had 12 random nucleotides. TCRdb re-called the 5' RACE reads with MiXCR, one entry per CDR3 protein. The sample shows some 1.7 million distinct CDR3 sequences, 28% of them seen only once. Donor samples were obtained from healthy Caucasian individuals from Russia, aged about 6 to 90.

This clonotype was sampled from a woman aged 25-40 years in good health. The sample was blood. The chain combines TRBV7-2 with TRBJ2-5, with D possibly TRBD1 on 6 matching bases. In DNA form, the CDR3 reads TGTGCCAGCACCCTGGGCAGGGGTTTTGGAGAGACCCAGTACTTC. Encoded protein: CASTLGRGFGETQYF.